This T cell receptor beta chain was recorded in a study of blood T cell repertoires in COVID-19. As handled by the study authors: From reference gene primer amplification, estimates of nucleated cell counts were derived. Generated by immunoSEQ multiplex PCR, the TCRdb table keeps only in-frame clones and is missing some. Clone size and V and J calls were adopted from that table, with D and trimming inferred from the DNA. The data contain over 250,000 clones, about 90% of them seen just once; the ten biggest clones take up more than 1.5%. Participant age was about 18 to 100 years, and participants resided in 25 or so US areas. Cohort placement rested on clinical history that participants reported themselves. CDR1 and CDR2 from the germline V gene are SGDLS and YYNGEE. Trimming took off 4 bases at V and 4 bases at J, with 18 bases between the two ends. The length of the CDR3 is 16 residues.

The source is a woman aged 55-69 years who had recovered from COVID-19. The rearrangement joins TRBV9 to TRBJ2-1; tentatively, D is TRBD2 (7 bases). Material: PBMCs or T cells enriched from blood (not recorded which). CDR3 residues: CASSPRGGELYNEQFF. CDR3 nucleotide sequence: TGTGCCAGCAGCCCCCGAGGGGGGGAGTTGTACAATGAGCAGTTCTTC.